This is a list of T cell receptor beta chains from one sample in a study of beta chain features in type 1 diabetes. The repertoire was sequenced with immunoSEQ multiplex PCR; TCRdb's copy has only in-frame clones and lacks some. The data hold about 160,000 clones, with roughly 9% observed a single time. The material sequenced was central memory CD4+ T cells from blood. The source of these receptors is a woman aged 25-40 years with type 1 diabetes. CDR3s leave out the opening cysteine and the closing phenylalanine or tryptophan.

V gene: TRBV4-1; J gene: TRBJ1-1; CDR3 protein: ASSPGQGAVTEAF
V gene: TRBV4-1; J gene: TRBJ1-2; CDR3 protein: ASSGRVRYGYT
V gene: TRBV5-1; J gene: TRBJ2-7; CDR3 protein: ASSQKQTSYVDEQY
V gene: TRBV7-9; J gene: TRBJ1-5; CDR3 protein: ASSLVGAGNQPQH
V gene: TRBV14; J gene: TRBJ2-1; CDR3 protein: ASTPLTGGLKDEQF
V gene: TRBV28; J gene: TRBJ2-7; CDR3 protein: ASTGGSDGEQY
V gene: TRBV6-9; J gene: TRBJ1-2; CDR3 protein: AKGAVANYGYT
V gene: TRBV18; J gene: TRBJ2-7; CDR3 protein: ASSPLRLLAGGEQY
V gene: TRBV6-6; J gene: TRBJ2-3; CDR3 protein: ASSYDLGADTQY
V gene: TRBV5-1; J gene: TRBJ2-2; CDR3 protein: ASSLLQGYTGELF
V gene: TRBV7-8; J gene: TRBJ1-1; CDR3 protein: ASSLQGASTEAF
V gene: TRBV5-1; J gene: TRBJ1-2; CDR3 protein: ASSSQGYYGYT
V gene: TRBV7-9; J gene: TRBJ2-1; CDR3 protein: ASSLHSGGSNEQF
V gene: TRBV7-9; J gene: TRBJ1-4; CDR3 protein: ASSLADGLGGKLF
V gene: TRBV10-3; J gene: TRBJ2-1; CDR3 protein: AITGLAGSEQF
V gene: TRBV28; J gene: TRBJ2-1; CDR3 protein: ASSMTRLAGLNEQF
V gene: TRBV6-5; J gene: TRBJ2-1; CDR3 protein: ASSLQGAGNEQF
V gene: TRBV5-4; J gene: TRBJ2-7; CDR3 protein: ASSPQGTGAYEQY
V gene: TRBV23-1; J gene: TRBJ1-5; CDR3 protein: ASSLRSPVSNQPQH
V gene: TRBV5-6; J gene: TRBJ2-4; CDR3 protein: ASSDLGGNIQY
V gene: TRBV10-3; J gene: TRBJ2-5; CDR3 protein: AIGTSGSYETQY
V gene: TRBV19; J gene: TRBJ1-2; CDR3 protein: ASTDRAGGYT
V gene: TRBV9; J gene: TRBJ1-2; CDR3 protein: ASSPWTADSGYGYT
V gene: TRBV6-5; J gene: TRBJ2-1; CDR3 protein: ASRLAGGNNEQF
V gene: TRBV6-5; J gene: TRBJ2-1; CDR3 protein: ASRPQGIWNNEQF
V gene: TRBV9; J gene: TRBJ2-7; CDR3 protein: ASSVDLARDEQY
V gene: TRBV18; J gene: TRBJ2-5; CDR3 protein: ASSPGEGLDHY
V gene: TRBV7-9; J gene: TRBJ2-5; CDR3 protein: ASSFSGRAWETQY
V gene: TRBV27; J gene: TRBJ2-1; CDR3 protein: ASSMTRYNEQF
V gene: TRBV18; J gene: TRBJ2-5; CDR3 protein: ASSVTSGQETQY
V gene: TRBV4-2; J gene: TRBJ2-3; CDR3 protein: ASSQDLDYSDTQY
V gene: TRBV5-1; J gene: TRBJ1-2; CDR3 protein: ASSLNGGEGYT
V gene: TRBV5-4; J gene: TRBJ2-7; CDR3 protein: ASSPPGASEQY
V gene: TRBV7-9; J gene: TRBJ2-1; CDR3 protein: ASSFSGMGYNEQF
V gene: TRBV7-8; J gene: TRBJ1-2; CDR3 protein: ASSLARAGTAFYGYT
V gene: TRBV7-3; J gene: TRBJ2-1; CDR3 protein: ASSPYINNEQF
V gene: TRBV2; J gene: TRBJ1-5; CDR3 protein: ASRGRDRNQPQH
V gene: TRBV5-5; J gene: TRBJ2-5; CDR3 protein: ASSFGLAGVEGETQY
V gene: TRBV28; J gene: TRBJ2-2; CDR3 protein: ASRTGGTGELF
V gene: TRBV29-1; J gene: TRBJ1-1; CDR3 protein: SAGLRPNTEAF
V gene: TRBV29-1; J gene: TRBJ2-2; CDR3 protein: SAGEHTGELF
V gene: TRBV11-2; J gene: TRBJ2-7; CDR3 protein: ASSFLRGKTYYEQY
V gene: TRBV19; J gene: TRBJ1-2; CDR3 protein: ASSTRDRGNYGYT
V gene: TRBV6-9; J gene: TRBJ1-5; CDR3 protein: ASSYSDRSSNQPQH
V gene: TRBV28; J gene: TRBJ2-7; CDR3 protein: ASSIPGQGAHEQY
V gene: TRBV7-3; J gene: TRBJ2-3; CDR3 protein: ASSLVSGTQY
V gene: TRBV6-1; J gene: TRBJ2-1; CDR3 protein: AISGTSGSRRGQF
V gene: TRBV29-1; J gene: TRBJ2-1; CDR3 protein: SVVRTNNGNEQF
V gene: TRBV19; J gene: TRBJ1-4; CDR3 protein: ASSIRGGRKLF
V gene: TRBV2; J gene: TRBJ2-1; CDR3 protein: ASSEALVSYNEQF
V gene: TRBV11-2; J gene: TRBJ2-5; CDR3 protein: ASSPQGTQY
V gene: TRBV27; J gene: TRBJ2-1; CDR3 protein: ASILWGQGYNEQF
V gene: TRBV11-2; J gene: TRBJ2-2; CDR3 protein: ASSLDGTGELF
V gene: TRBV2; J gene: TRBJ2-7; CDR3 protein: ASSEALQWGERTYEQY
V gene: TRBV28; J gene: TRBJ1-2; CDR3 protein: ASRGSDRGNYGYT
V gene: TRBV15; J gene: TRBJ1-4; CDR3 protein: ATSSDRVTNEKLF
V gene: TRBV7-9; J gene: TRBJ2-6; CDR3 protein: ASSLYVGEANVLT